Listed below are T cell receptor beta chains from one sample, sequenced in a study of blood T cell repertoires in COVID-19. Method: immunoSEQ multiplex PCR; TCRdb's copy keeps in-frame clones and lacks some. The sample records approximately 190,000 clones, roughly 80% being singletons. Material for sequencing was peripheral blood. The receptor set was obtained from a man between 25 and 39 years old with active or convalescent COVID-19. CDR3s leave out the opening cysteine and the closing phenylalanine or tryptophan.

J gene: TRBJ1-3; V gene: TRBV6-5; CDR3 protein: ASSSVSGNTIY
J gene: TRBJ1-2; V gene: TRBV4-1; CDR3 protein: ASSNPGQGYGYT
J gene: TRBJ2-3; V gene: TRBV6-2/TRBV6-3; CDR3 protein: ASSLIRDSLEPGTDTQY
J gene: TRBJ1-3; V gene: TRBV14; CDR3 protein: ATVPLTGATGNTIY
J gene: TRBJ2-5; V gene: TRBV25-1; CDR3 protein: ASSESGTGETQY
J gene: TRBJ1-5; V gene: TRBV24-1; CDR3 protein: ATSDSSPGRLHQPQH
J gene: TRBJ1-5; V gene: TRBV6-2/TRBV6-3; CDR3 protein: ASSRTGDQPQH
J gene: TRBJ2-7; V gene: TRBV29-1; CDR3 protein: SVGGGRAPYEQY
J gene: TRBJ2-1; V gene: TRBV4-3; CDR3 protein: ASSQDPLAGATNEQF
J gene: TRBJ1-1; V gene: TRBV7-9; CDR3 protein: ASSSTTNTEAF
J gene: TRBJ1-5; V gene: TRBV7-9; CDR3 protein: ASRFRGGGTRPQH
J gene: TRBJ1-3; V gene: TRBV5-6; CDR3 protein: ASSPPGGNTIY
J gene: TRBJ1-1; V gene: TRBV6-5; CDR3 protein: ASSYSRGVNTEAF
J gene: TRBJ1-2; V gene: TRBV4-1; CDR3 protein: ASSLMTSGGYGYT
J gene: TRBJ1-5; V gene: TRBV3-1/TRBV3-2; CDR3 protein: ASSQGTVSNQPQH
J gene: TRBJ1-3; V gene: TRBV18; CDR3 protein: ASSPGASGNTIY
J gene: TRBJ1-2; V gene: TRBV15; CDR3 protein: ATSRDPGNYGYT
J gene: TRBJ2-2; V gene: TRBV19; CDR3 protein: ASSINGANQELF
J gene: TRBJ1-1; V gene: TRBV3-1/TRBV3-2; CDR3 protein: ASSLLMGSTEAF
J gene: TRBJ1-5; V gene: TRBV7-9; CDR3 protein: ASSGGESNQPQH
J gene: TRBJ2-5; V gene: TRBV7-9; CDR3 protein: ASDLGPSGETQY
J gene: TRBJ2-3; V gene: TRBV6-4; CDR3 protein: ASSDRSGSLGGGTDTQY
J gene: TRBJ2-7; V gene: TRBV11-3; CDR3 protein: ASSLDRSAPGREQY
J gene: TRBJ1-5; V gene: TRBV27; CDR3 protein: ASSLLGADNQPQH
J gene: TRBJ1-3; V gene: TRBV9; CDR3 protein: ASSVDTGGNTIY
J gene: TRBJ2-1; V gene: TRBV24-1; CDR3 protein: ATSAFTGLGAHNEQF
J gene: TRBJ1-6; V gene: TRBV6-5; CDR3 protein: ASSPMSSYNSPLH
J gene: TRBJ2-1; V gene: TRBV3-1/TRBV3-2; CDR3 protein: ASGLVSYNEQF
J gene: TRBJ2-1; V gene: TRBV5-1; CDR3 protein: ASSWGLAGAYNEQF
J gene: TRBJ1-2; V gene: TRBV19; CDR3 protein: ASSTQGRGNYGYT
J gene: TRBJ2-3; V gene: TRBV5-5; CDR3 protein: ASSLRTGEVDTQY
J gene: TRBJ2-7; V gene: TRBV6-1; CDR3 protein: ASSEARLANYEQY
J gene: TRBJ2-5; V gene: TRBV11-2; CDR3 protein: ASRSGTTRETQY
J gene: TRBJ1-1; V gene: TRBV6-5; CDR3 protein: ASSYSPYLNTEAF
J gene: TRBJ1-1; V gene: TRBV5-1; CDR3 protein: ASSPGFGTGNTEAF
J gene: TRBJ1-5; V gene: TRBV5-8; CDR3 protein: ASSFGSNQPQH
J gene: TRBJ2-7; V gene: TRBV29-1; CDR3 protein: SVEDRLAGSYEQY
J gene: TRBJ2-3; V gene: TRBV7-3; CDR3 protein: ASSPTSGASRATQY